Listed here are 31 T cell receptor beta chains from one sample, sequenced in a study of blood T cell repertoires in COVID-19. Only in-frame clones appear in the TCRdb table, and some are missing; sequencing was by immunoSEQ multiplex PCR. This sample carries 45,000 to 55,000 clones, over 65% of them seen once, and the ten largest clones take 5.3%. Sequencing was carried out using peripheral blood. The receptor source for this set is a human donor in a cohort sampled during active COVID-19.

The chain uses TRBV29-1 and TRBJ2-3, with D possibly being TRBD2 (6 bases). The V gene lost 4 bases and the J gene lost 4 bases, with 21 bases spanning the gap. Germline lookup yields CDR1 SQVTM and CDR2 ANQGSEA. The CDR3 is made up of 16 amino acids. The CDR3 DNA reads TGCAGCGTTGTCGGGATTGGGACGGGGAGGCCAGATACGCAGTATTTT. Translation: CSVVGIGTGRPDTQYF.

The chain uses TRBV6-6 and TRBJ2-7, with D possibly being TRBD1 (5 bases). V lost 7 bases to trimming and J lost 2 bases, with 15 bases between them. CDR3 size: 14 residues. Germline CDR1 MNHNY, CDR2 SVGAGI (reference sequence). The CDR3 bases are TGTGCCAGCATTCGAGACGACAGAGCCTACGAGCAGTACTTC. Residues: CASIRDDRAYEQYF.

CDR3 sequence reads: CAISAAGSGETQYF. For the CDR3, the DNA is TGTGCCATCAGTGCGGCAGGGTCGGGAGAGACCCAGTACTTC. This chain connects TRBV10-3 to TRBJ2-5; D may be TRBD1 (5 bases). CDR1 ENHRY and CDR2 SYGVKD come from the germline V gene. The CDR3 covers 14 residues. V dropped 4 bases and J dropped 4 bases, with 13 bases sitting between them.

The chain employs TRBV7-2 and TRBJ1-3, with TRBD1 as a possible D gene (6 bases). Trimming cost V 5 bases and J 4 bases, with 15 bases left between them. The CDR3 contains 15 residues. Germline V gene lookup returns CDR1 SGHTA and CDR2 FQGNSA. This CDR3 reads CASSRGGLGGNTIYF. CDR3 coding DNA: TGTGCCAGCAGCCGCGGGGGGCTTGGGGGAAACACCATATATTTT.

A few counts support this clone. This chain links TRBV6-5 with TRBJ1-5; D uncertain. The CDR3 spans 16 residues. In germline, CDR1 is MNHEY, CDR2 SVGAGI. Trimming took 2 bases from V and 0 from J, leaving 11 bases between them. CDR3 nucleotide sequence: TGTGCCAGCAGTTACGGGCGAGCATATAGCAATCAGCCCCAGCATTTT. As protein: CASSYGRAYSNQPQHF.

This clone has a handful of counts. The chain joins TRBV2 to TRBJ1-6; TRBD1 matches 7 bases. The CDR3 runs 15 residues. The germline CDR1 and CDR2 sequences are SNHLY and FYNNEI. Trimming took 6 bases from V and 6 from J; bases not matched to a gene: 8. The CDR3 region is CASSPTGTANSPLHF. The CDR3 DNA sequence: TGTGCCAGCAGCCCAACCGGGACAGCTAATTCACCCCTCCACTTT.

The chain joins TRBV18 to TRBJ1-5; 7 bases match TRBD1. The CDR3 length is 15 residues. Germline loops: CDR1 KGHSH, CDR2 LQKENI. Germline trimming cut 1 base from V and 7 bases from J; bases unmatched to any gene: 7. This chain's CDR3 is CASSPLATGEQPQHF. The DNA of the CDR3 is TGTGCCAGCTCACCACTCGCAACAGGGGAGCAGCCCCAGCATTTT.

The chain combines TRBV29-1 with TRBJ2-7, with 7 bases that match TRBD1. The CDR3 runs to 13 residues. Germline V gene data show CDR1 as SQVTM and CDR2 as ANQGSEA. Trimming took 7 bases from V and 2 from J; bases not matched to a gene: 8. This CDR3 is CSARTGQAYEQYF. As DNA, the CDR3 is TGCAGCGCACGGACAGGACAAGCCTACGAGCAGTACTTC.

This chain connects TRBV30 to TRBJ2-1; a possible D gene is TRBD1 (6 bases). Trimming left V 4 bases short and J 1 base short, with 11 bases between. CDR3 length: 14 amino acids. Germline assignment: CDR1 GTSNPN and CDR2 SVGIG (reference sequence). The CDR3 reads CAWNAGESYNEQFF. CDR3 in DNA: TGTGCCTGGAACGCAGGGGAATCCTACAATGAGCAGTTCTTC.

CDR3 residues: CASSFRGGVLYNEQFF. CDR3 DNA sequence: TGTGCCAGCAGCTTCCGGGGGGGGGTTTTGTACAATGAGCAGTTCTTC. The chain employs TRBV7-8 and TRBJ2-1, with 8 bases that match TRBD2. Unmatched junction bases numbered 8, after V lost 3 bases and J lost 4 bases. Germline CDR1 reads SGHVS; CDR2 reads FQNEAQ. The CDR3 is made up of 16 amino acids. Drawing the rest from reference TRBV7-8 and TRBJ2-1, the complete variable domain is GAGVSQSPRYKVAKRGQDVALRCDPISGHVSLFWYQQALGQGPEFLTYFQNEAQLDKSGLPSDRFFAERPEGSVSTLKIQRTQQEDSAVYLCASSFRGGVLYNEQFFGPGTRLTVL.

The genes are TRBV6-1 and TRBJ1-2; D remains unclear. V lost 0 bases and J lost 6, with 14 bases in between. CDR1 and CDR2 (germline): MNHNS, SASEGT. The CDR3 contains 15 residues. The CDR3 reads CASSEAERERDGYTF. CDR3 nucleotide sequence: TGTGCCAGCAGTGAAGCCGAGAGGGAGCGGGATGGCTACACCTTC.

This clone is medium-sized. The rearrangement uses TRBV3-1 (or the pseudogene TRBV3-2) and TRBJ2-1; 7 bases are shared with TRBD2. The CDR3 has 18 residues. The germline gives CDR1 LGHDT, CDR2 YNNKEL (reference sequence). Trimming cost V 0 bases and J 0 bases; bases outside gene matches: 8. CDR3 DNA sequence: TGTGCCAGCAGCCAAGATCACCCGGGGGGACTCTCCTACAATGAGCAGTTCTTC. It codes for CASSQDHPGGLSYNEQFF.

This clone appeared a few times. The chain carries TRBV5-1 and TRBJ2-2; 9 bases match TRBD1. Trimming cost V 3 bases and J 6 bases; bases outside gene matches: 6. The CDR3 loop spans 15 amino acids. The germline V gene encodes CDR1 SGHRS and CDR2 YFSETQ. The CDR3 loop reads CASSSGTGPPGELFF. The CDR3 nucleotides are TGCGCCAGCAGCTCCGGGACAGGGCCTCCCGGGGAGCTGTTTTTT.

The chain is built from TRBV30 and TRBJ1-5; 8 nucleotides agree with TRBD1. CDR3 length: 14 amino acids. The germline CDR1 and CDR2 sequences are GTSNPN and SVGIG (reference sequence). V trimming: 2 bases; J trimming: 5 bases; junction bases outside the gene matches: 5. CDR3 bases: TGTGCCTGGAGTTCAGGGGGCAAGGATCAGCCCCAGCATTTT. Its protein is CAWSSGGKDQPQHF.

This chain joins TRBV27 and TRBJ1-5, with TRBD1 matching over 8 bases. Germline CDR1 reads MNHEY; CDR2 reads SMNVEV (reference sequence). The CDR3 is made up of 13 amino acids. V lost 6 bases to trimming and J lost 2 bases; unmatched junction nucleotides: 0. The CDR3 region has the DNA TGTGCCAGCAGGACAGGGGGCAATCAGCCCCAGCATTTT. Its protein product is CASRTGGNQPQHF.

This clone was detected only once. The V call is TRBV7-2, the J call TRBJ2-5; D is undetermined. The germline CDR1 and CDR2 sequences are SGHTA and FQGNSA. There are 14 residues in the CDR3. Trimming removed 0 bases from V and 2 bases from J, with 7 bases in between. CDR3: CASSLAGRQETQYF. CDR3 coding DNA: TGTGCCAGCAGCTTAGCGGGCAGGCAAGAGACCCAGTACTTC.

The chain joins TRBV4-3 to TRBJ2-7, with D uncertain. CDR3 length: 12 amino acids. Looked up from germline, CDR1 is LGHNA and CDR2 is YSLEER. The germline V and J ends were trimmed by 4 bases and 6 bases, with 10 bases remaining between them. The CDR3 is CASSPGSGEQYF. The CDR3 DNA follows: TGCGCCAGCAGCCCCGGTTCGGGCGAGCAGTACTTC.

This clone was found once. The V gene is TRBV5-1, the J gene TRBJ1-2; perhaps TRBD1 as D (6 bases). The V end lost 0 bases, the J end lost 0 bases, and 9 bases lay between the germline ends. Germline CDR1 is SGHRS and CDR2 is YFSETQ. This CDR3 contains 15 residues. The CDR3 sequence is CASSLGTAPNYGYTF. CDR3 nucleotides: TGCGCCAGCAGCTTGGGGACAGCCCCTAACTATGGCTACACCTTC.

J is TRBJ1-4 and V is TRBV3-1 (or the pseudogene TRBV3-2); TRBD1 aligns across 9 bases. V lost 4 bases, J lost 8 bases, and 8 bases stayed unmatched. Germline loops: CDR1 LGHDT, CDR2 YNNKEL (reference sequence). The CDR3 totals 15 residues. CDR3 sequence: CASSRPGQGQEKLFF. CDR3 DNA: TGTGCCAGCAGCCGCCCGGGACAGGGACAAGAAAAACTGTTTTTT.

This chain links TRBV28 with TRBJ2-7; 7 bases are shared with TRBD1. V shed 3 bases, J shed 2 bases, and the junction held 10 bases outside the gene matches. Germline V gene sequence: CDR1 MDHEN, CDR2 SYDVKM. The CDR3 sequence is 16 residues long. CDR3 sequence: CASSLATGTVAYEQYF. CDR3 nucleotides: TGTGCCAGCAGTTTGGCAACCGGGACAGTAGCCTACGAGCAGTACTTC.

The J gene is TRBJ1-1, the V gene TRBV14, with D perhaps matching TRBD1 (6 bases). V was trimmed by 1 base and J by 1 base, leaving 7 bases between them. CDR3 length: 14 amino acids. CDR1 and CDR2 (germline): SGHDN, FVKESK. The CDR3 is CASSQVQGNTEAFF. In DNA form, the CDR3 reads TGTGCCAGCAGCCAAGTACAGGGGAACACTGAAGCTTTCTTT.

In DNA, the CDR3 is TGTGCCAGCAGAGGACAGGGGGGGGGCACCGGGGAGCTGTTTTTT. Encoded protein: CASRGQGGGTGELFF. The chain recombines TRBV2 with TRBJ2-2; 10 nucleotides line up with TRBD1. V lost 6 bases to trimming and J lost 4 bases; unmatched junction nucleotides: 5. CDR1 is SNHLY, CDR2 FYNNEI, per germline. This CDR3 has 15 amino acids.

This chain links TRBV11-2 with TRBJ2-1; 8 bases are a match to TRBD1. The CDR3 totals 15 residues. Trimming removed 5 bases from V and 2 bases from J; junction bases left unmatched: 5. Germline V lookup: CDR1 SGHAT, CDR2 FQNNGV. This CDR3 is CASSARQGPYNEQFF. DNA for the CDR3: TGTGCCAGCAGCGCCCGACAGGGGCCCTACAATGAGCAGTTCTTC.

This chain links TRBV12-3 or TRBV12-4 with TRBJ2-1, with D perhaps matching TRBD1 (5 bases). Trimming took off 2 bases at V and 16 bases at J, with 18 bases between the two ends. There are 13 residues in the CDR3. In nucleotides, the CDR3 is TGTGCCAGCAGTTTAAATCAAGGACATTCAGGTTTCTTC. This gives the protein CASSLNQGHSGFF.

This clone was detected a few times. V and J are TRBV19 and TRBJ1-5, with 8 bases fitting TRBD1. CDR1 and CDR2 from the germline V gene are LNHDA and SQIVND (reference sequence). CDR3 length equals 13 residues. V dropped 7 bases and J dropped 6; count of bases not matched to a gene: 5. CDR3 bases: TGTGCCAGTATGGACAGGGTCACTCAGCCCCAGCATTTT. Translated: CASMDRVTQPQHF.

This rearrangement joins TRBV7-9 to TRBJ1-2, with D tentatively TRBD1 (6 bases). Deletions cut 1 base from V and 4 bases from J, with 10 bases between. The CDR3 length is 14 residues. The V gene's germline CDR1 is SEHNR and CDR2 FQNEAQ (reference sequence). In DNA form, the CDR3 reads TGTGCCAGCAGCTTAGTTTTGGGGGCCTATGGCTACACCTTC. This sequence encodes CASSLVLGAYGYTF.

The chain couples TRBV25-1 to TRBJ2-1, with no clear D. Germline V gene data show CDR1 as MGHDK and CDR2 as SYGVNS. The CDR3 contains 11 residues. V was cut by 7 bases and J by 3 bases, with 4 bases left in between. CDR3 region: CASKLYNEQFF. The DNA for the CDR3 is TGTGCCAGCAAACTCTACAATGAGCAGTTCTTC.

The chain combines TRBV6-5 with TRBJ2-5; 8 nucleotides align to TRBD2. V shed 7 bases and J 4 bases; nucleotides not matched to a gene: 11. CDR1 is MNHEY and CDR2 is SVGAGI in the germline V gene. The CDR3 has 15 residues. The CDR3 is CASMVVPGGRETQYF. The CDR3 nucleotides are TGTGCCAGCATGGTAGTCCCGGGGGGGAGAGAGACCCAGTACTTC.

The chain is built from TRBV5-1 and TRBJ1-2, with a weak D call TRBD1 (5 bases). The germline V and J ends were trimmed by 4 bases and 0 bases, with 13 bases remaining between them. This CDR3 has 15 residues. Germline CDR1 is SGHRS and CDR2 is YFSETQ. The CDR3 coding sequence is TGCGCCAGCAGCCTCGACAGACCAGCTAACTATGGCTACACCTTC. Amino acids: CASSLDRPANYGYTF.

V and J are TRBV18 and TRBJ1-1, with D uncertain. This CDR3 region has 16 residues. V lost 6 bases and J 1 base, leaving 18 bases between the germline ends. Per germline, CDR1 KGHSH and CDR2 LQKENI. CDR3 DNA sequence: TGTGCCAGCTCTTTTAAATTGGGGAGGACGAACACTGAAGCTTTCTTT. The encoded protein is CASSFKLGRTNTEAFF.

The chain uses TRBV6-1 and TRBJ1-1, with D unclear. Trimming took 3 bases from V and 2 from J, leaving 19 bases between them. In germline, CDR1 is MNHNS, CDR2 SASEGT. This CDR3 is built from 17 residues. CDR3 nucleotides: TGTGCCAGCAGTGACCGGCACTTGGGAGGGATTAACACTGAAGCTTTCTTT. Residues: CASSDRHLGGINTEAFF.